A single sample gave rise to the 32 T cell receptor beta chains below, sequenced in a study of T-cell memory formation after mild COVID-19. MiXCR, applied by TCRdb to the 5' RACE reads, yields one record per CDR3 protein. The table has about 57,000 distinct CDR3 sequences, 9% to 15% seen once. The sequencing sample was made of PBMCs or a T cell subset sorted from them (not recorded which). These receptors were obtained from a man aged 18 to 30 who had mild COVID-19 (a few samples of this study predate the infection). Cell type and time point are not known.

This clonotype showed up many times. The gene calls are TRBV4-3 and TRBJ1-6, with TRBD1 matching 8 bases. The germline gives CDR1 LGHNA, CDR2 YSLEER. The CDR3 sequence is 15 residues long. V shed 5 bases and J 6 bases; nucleotides not matched to a gene: 6. The DNA for the CDR3 is TGCGCCAGCAGCTACGGACAGGGAACTAATTCACCCCTCCACTTT. The encoded protein is CASSYGQGTNSPLHF.

This clonotype was recorded a few times. V usage is TRBV20-1 and J usage is TRBJ2-7; D gene ambiguous. Germline V gene data show CDR1 as DFQATT and CDR2 as SNEGSKA (reference sequence). Trimming took 2 bases from V and 4 from J, leaving 12 bases between them. The CDR3 is 13 amino acids. The CDR3 sequence: CSARSPSPYEQYV. The CDR3 coding sequence is TGCAGTGCTAGAAGCCCTAGTCCTTACGAGCAGTACGTC.

This clonotype was recorded at least ten times. The chain is built from TRBV6-2 or TRBV6-3 and TRBJ1-5; no clear D gene. The germline V gene has CDR1 MNHEY and CDR2 SVGEGT. V was pared by 8 bases and J by 0 bases, with 23 bases between. The CDR3 loop spans 18 amino acids. The CDR3 is CASPKMPLDLYSNQPQHF. The CDR3 DNA reads as TGTGCCAGCCCCAAGATGCCCCTGGACCTTTATAGCAATCAGCCCCAGCATTTT.

This clonotype appeared many times. V usage is TRBV5-5 and J usage is TRBJ2-1; TRBD1 matches 12 bases. There are 15 residues in the CDR3. J was trimmed by 4 bases and V by 4 bases; bases with no gene match: 3. Germline V gene sequence: CDR1 SGHKS, CDR2 YYEKEE (reference sequence). CDR3 bases: TGTGCCAGCAGCGGGACAGGGGGCGGGTACAATGAGCAGTTCTTC. This gives the protein CASSGTGGGYNEQFF. Drawing the rest from reference TRBV5-5 and TRBJ2-1, the complete variable domain is DAGVTQSPTHLIKTRGQQVTLRCSPISGHKSVSWYQQVLGQGPQFIFQYYEKEERGRGNFPDRFSARQFPNYSSELNVNALLLGDSALYLCASSGTGGGYNEQFFGPGTRLTVL.

This clonotype was seen repeatedly, ten times or more. This sequence joins TRBV4-1 and TRBJ2-3; D possibly uses TRBD1 or TRBD2 (5 bases each). V lost 0 bases and J 0 bases, leaving 10 bases between the germline ends. Germline assignment: CDR1 MGHRA and CDR2 YSYEKL. CDR3 length equals 16 residues. The CDR3 nucleotides read TGCGCCAGCAGCCAAGAGGGGGACCCTAGCACAGATACGCAGTATTTT. Translation: CASSQEGDPSTDTQYF.

The chain recombines TRBV15 with TRBJ1-3; TRBD1 aligns across 7 bases. Per the germline V gene, CDR1 is LNHNV and CDR2 is YYDKDF (reference sequence). The CDR3 runs to 15 residues. J gave up 5 bases and V 5 bases, and 9 bases lay outside the gene matches. CDR3 amino acids: CATSYDRALRNTIYF. The DNA for the CDR3 is TGTGCCACCAGCTACGACAGGGCGTTGAGAAACACCATATATTTT.

This clonotype has a handful of counts. The rearrangement joins TRBV5-1 to TRBJ2-7, with D uncertain. The CDR3 is 13 amino acids. Between the trimmed V and J ends, which lost 4 bases and 5 bases, there was a span of 13 bases. The germline gives CDR1 SGHRS, CDR2 YFSETQ. CDR3: CASSLRTSDEQYF. The CDR3 region has the DNA TGCGCCAGCAGCCTCCGGACGAGCGACGAGCAGTACTTC.

The gene calls are TRBV7-2 and TRBJ2-1; tentatively, D is TRBD2 (6 bases). The CDR3 totals 13 residues. V lost 2 bases, J lost 7 bases, and 9 bases lay in between. Germline V gene sequence: CDR1 SGHTA, CDR2 FQGNSA. CDR3 sequence reads: CASSLPAGNEQFF. The DNA of the CDR3 is TGTGCCAGCAGCTTACCCGCGGGAAATGAGCAGTTCTTC.

A few counts support this clonotype. The chain carries TRBV12-5 and TRBJ2-3; D perhaps matches TRBD1 (6 bases). V dropped 6 bases and J dropped 4 bases, with 11 bases sitting between them. Per the germline V gene, CDR1 is LGHNT and CDR2 is FRNRAP. The CDR3 has 13 amino acids. Here the CDR3 DNA reads TGTGCTAGTGGCACTGACAGGTCAGATACGCAGTATTTT. This encodes CASGTDRSDTQYF.

The chain has TRBV29-1 and TRBJ2-3; weak D call: TRBD2 (6 bases). The CDR3 has 14 amino acids. V lost 6 bases, J lost 4 bases, and 17 bases lay in between. From germline, CDR1 is SQVTM and CDR2 ANQGSEA. The DNA of the CDR3 is TGCAGCGTCTCCATGAGGAGGGGTTCAGATACGCAGTATTTT. Amino acids: CSVSMRRGSDTQYF.

DNA of the CDR3: TGCGCCAGCAGCCAAAGAGAGAACACTGAAGCTTTCTTT. Translating it yields CASSQRENTEAFF. The V and J genes are TRBV4-1 and TRBJ1-1; no reliable D call. V gave up 2 bases and J gave up 1 base, with 5 bases separating them. The germline V gene encodes CDR1 MGHRA and CDR2 YSYEKL. The CDR3 length is 13 residues.

The J gene is TRBJ1-4, the V gene TRBV30; D not certain. The CDR3 contains 14 residues. The V end lost 2 bases, the J end lost 1 base, and 8 bases lay between the germline ends. Germline CDR1 is GTSNPN and CDR2 is SVGIG (reference sequence). The CDR3 DNA follows: TGTGCCTGGAGTTTTCTCGGAACTAATGAAAAACTGTTTTTT. Translating it yields CAWSFLGTNEKLFF.

This clonotype was picked up a small number of times. The chain couples TRBV4-3 to TRBJ2-5; D is perhaps TRBD1 (6 bases). Trimming took 3 bases from V and 1 from J, leaving 9 bases between them. Germline V CDR1 and CDR2: LGHNA, YSLEER. The CDR3 is 14 residues long. The CDR3 DNA follows: TGCGCCAGCAGCCAGGGGACAACCCAAGAGACCCAGTACTTC. As protein: CASSQGTTQETQYF.

Note on this clonotype: Compared with germline, one end of the junction differs, possibly owing to a read error. This rearrangement joins TRBV18 to TRBJ2-6; 8 positions agree with TRBD1. The CDR3 totals 18 residues. In germline, CDR1 is KGHSH, CDR2 LQKENI. DNA of the CDR3: TGTGCCAGCTCGCCACAGCGGACAGGGTTATCTGGGGCCAACGTCCTGACTTTC. Translated, it gives CASSPQRTGLSGANVLTF.

The chain recombines TRBV7-8 with TRBJ1-1; tentative D call: TRBD1 (5 bases). V was trimmed by 5 bases and J by 4 bases, leaving 11 bases between them. Germline lookup yields CDR1 SGHVS and CDR2 FQNEAQ. The CDR3 length is 13 residues. The CDR3 loop reads CASSGDWITEAFF. CDR3 coding DNA: TGTGCCAGCAGCGGGGACTGGATCACTGAAGCTTTCTTT. Together with reference TRBV7-8 and TRBJ1-1, the CDR3 gives the full variable domain: GAGVSQSPRYKVAKRGQDVALRCDPISGHVSLFWYQQALGQGPEFLTYFQNEAQLDKSGLPSDRFFAERPEGSVSTLKIQRTQQEDSAVYLCASSGDWITEAFFGQGTRLTVV.

This clonotype has just a few counts. The V and J genes are TRBV5-1 and TRBJ1-2; 8 positions agree with TRBD1. CDR3 size: 13 residues. The V segment lost 3 bases and the J segment 5 bases; nucleotides outside the gene matches: 3. Germline-derived CDR1 and CDR2 are SGHRS and YFSETQ. The DNA for the CDR3 is TGCGCCAGCAGCTATGGACAGGGTTATGGCTACACCTTC. Its protein product is CASSYGQGYGYTF.

The chain has TRBV9 and TRBJ1-5; unclear D gene. The ends were cut back, 4 bases at V and 4 bases at J, with 15 bases in the middle. This CDR3 region has 15 residues. Germline V lookup: CDR1 SGDLS, CDR2 YYNGEE. The CDR3, as DNA: TGTGCCAGCAGCCCCCATTCTTACGGAAATCAGCCCCAGCATTTT. Translated: CASSPHSYGNQPQHF.

J is TRBJ1-3 and V is TRBV7-9; D is ambiguous. The CDR3 totals 13 residues. V lost 6 bases, J lost 4 bases, and 10 bases lay in between. CDR1 and CDR2 (germline): SEHNR, FQNEAQ (reference sequence). This CDR3 reads CASSLNAGNTIYF. CDR3 nucleotides: TGTGCCAGCAGTCTAAACGCCGGAAACACCATATATTTT.

This clonotype was observed a few times. V is TRBV7-9 and J is TRBJ1-1; D is ambiguous. V was shortened by 4 bases and J by 8 bases, with 8 bases between the two germline ends. The CDR3 length is 11 residues. Germline V gives CDR1 SEHNR, CDR2 FQNEAQ (reference sequence). This chain's CDR3 is CASSSTGEAFF. The CDR3 DNA follows: TGTGCCAGCAGCTCAACGGGCGAAGCTTTCTTT. Full variable domain (missing parts from reference TRBV7-9 and TRBJ1-1): DTGVSQNPRHKITKRGQNVTFRCDPISEHNRLYWYRQTLGQGPEFLTYFQNEAQLEKSRLLSDRFSAERPKGSFSTLEIQRTEQGDSAMYLCASSSTGEAFFGQGTRLTVV.

This clonotype was detected only a few times. This sequence joins TRBV29-1 and TRBJ1-1; a possible D gene is TRBD1 (6 bases). The CDR3 loop spans 11 amino acids. CDR1 is SQVTM, CDR2 ANQGSEA, per germline. The V and J ends lost 6 bases and 8 bases respectively, with 13 bases between them. CDR3 residues: CSVGAGAEAFF. CDR3 in DNA: TGCAGCGTGGGGGCGGGGGCAGAAGCTTTCTTT.

The chain carries TRBV25-1 and TRBJ1-5; D remains unclear. V gave up 2 bases and J gave up 0 bases, with 5 bases separating them. The CDR3 is 14 amino acids. Germline lookup yields CDR1 MGHDK and CDR2 SYGVNS. DNA for the CDR3: TGTGCCAGCAGTGAAGTAGGTAGCAATCAGCCCCAGCATTTT. Translated: CASSEVGSNQPQHF.

This clonotype has just a few counts. V and J are TRBV6-5 and TRBJ2-7; 12 bases match TRBD1. This CDR3 spans 15 amino acids. Looked up from germline, CDR1 is MNHEY and CDR2 is SVGAGI. V shed 4 bases, J shed 7 bases, and the junction held 8 bases outside the gene matches. For the CDR3, the DNA is TGTGCCAGCAGTTCCTCGGGACAGGGGGCTGGAGAGCAGTACGTC. Residues: CASSSSGQGAGEQYV.

V usage is TRBV7-8 and J usage is TRBJ2-3, with D hard to call. The CDR3 contains 14 residues. The V gene's germline CDR1 is SGHVS and CDR2 FQNEAQ. The V gene lost 2 bases and the J gene lost 2 bases, with 8 bases spanning the gap. CDR3 in amino acids: CASSLWYPTDTQYF. CDR3 nucleotide sequence: TGTGCCAGCAGCTTATGGTACCCCACAGATACGCAGTATTTT.

As for this clonotype: Germline and junction disagree at one end, which may indicate a read error. The chain carries TRBV7-7 and TRBJ2-2; TRBD1 aligns across 7 bases. CDR1 is SSHAT, CDR2 FNYEAQ, per germline (reference sequence). There are 13 residues in the CDR3. In nucleotides, the CDR3 is TGTGCTAGCAGCGACAGGGCAACCGGGGAGCTGTTTTTT. Amino acids: CASSDRATGELFF.

This clonotype was recorded a few times. The chain is built from TRBV6-6 and TRBJ2-1, with unresolved D. Trimming removed 0 bases from V and 6 bases from J, with 9 bases in between. Germline CDR1 reads MNHNY; CDR2 reads SVGAGI (reference sequence). CDR3 length: 14 residues. The CDR3 is CASSYSTSANEQFF. The CDR3 bases are TGTGCCAGCAGTTACTCGACGTCCGCCAATGAGCAGTTCTTC.

In its sample, this clonotype was seen a few times. This chain connects TRBV5-1 to TRBJ2-6; D might be TRBD1 (6 bases). Deletions cut 1 base from V and 2 bases from J, with 10 bases between. The germline CDR1 and CDR2 sequences are SGHRS and YFSETQ. This CDR3 has 16 residues. The CDR3 nucleotides read TGCGCCAGCAGCTTGACAGGGCTCCCTGGGGCCAACGTCCTGACTTTC. Protein product: CASSLTGLPGANVLTF.

In its sample, this clonotype was seen a few times. The rearrangement uses TRBV15 and TRBJ2-3; D is perhaps TRBD2 (7 bases). The germline V gene encodes CDR1 LNHNV and CDR2 YYDKDF (reference sequence). Trimming cost V 3 bases and J 3 bases, with 22 bases left between them. The length of the CDR3 is 18 residues. This chain's CDR3 is CATSSPPGGHPGTDTQYF. The CDR3 DNA follows: TGTGCCACCAGCAGTCCCCCCGGGGGGCATCCGGGAACAGATACGCAGTATTTT. Supplemented by reference TRBV15 and TRBJ2-3, the full variable domain reads DAMVIQNPRYQVTQFGKPVTLSCSQTLNHNVMYWYQQKSSQAPKLLFHYYDKDFNNEADTPDNFQSRRPNTSFCFLDIRSPGLGDTAMYLCATSSPPGGHPGTDTQYFGPGTRLTVL.

This clonotype has a count of ten or more. V usage is TRBV12-3 or TRBV12-4 and J usage is TRBJ2-1, with TRBD2 as a possible D gene (6 bases). CDR3 size: 16 residues. Trimming stripped 4 bases from V and 0 bases from J, with 13 bases between. CDR3 loop: CASSSPGVSSYNEQFF. CDR3 DNA: TGTGCCAGCAGTTCTCCGGGGGTGAGCTCCTACAATGAGCAGTTCTTC.

This clonotype was observed a few times. J is TRBJ1-1 and V is TRBV6-2 or TRBV6-3; 8 bases map to TRBD1. The CDR3 extends over 17 amino acids. V lost 5 bases and J lost 1; bases outside the gene matches: 12. Germline loops: CDR1 MNHEY, CDR2 SVGEGT. For the CDR3, the DNA is TGTGCCAGCAGTACCCTCCGCGGACAGGGTGAGAACACTGAAGCTTTCTTT. Encoded protein: CASSTLRGQGENTEAFF.

In this sample, this clonotype turned up a few times. This chain links TRBV20-1 with TRBJ2-1, with TRBD1 matching 9 bases. The CDR3 runs 13 residues. V was pared by 5 bases and J by 7 bases, with 6 bases of the junction left unmatched. CDR1 DFQATT and CDR2 SNEGSKA come from the germline V gene (reference sequence). The CDR3 here is CSAPGTGINEQFF. The CDR3 DNA reads TGCAGTGCTCCCGGGACAGGGATTAATGAGCAGTTCTTC.

There are a few counts of this clonotype. The chain joins TRBV4-3 to TRBJ2-3; no clear D. This CDR3 comprises 13 residues. Trimming removed 0 bases at V and 5 bases at J, with 6 bases between. Germline V gene lookup returns CDR1 LGHNA and CDR2 YSLEER. CDR3 region: CASSQEDGDTQYF. The CDR3 DNA reads as TGCGCCAGCAGCCAAGAGGACGGAGATACGCAGTATTTT.

This clonotype is categorized as medium-sized. The V and J genes are TRBV18 and TRBJ2-5; D perhaps matches TRBD2 (5 bases). The V end lost 8 bases, the J end lost 1 base, and 11 bases lay between the germline ends. CDR1 is KGHSH and CDR2 is LQKENI in the germline V gene. This CDR3 region has 13 residues. The CDR3 protein is CASSPGLQETQYF. The CDR3 nucleotides are TGTGCCAGCAGTCCCGGACTCCAAGAGACCCAGTACTTC.